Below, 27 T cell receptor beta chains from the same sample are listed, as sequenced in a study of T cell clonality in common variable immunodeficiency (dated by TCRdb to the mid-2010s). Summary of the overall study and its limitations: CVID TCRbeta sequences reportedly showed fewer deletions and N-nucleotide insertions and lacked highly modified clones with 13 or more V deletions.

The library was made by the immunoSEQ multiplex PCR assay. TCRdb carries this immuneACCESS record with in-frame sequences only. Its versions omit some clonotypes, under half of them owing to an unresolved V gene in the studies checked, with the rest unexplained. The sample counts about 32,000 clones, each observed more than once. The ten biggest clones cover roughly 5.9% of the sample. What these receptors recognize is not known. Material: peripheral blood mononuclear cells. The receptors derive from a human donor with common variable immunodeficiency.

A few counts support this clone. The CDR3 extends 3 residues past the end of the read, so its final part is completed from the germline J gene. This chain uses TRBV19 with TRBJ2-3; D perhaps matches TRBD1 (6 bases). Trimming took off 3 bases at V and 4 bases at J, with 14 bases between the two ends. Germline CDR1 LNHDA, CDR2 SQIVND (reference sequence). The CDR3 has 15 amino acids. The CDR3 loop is CASSIRGYVADTQYF. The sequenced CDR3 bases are TGTGCCAGTAGTATCAGGGGATATGTTGCAGATACG.

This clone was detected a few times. CDR3 amino acids: CASIPGGGKPNTEAFF. The sequenced part of the CDR3 DNA is TGTGCCAGCATTCCCGGGGGAGGAAAACCGAACACTGAA. This chain uses TRBV6-2 or TRBV6-3 with TRBJ1-1; the D gene is possibly TRBD1 (5 bases). The CDR3 end falls 3 residues outside the read, so it is completed with the germline J gene. V dropped 7 bases and J dropped 1 base, with 19 bases sitting between them. CDR1 and CDR2 from the germline V gene are MNHEY and SVGEGT. The CDR3 length is 16 residues.

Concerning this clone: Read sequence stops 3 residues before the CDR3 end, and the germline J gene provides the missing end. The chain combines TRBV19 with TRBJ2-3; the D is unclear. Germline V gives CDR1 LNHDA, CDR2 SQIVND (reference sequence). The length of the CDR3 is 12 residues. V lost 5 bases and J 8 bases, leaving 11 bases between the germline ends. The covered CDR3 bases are TGTGCCAGTAGTCCCCCCGAGCGTACG. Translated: CASSPPERT. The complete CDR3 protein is CASSPPERTQYF.

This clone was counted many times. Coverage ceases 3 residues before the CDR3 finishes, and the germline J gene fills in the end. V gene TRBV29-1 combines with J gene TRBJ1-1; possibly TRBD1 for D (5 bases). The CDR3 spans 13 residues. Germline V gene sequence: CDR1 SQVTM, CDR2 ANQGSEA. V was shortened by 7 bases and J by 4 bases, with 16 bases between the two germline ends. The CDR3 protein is CSANRGTGTEAFF. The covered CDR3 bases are TGCAGCGCTAATCGGGGGACGGGCACTGAA.

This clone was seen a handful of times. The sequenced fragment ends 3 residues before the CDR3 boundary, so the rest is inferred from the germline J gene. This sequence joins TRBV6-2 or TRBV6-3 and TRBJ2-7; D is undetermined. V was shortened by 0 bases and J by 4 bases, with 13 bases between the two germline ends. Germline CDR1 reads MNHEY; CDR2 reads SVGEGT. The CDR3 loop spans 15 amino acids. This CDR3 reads CASSYSGKSPYEQYF. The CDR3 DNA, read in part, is TGTGCCAGCAGTTACTCGGGCAAGTCCCCTTACGAG.

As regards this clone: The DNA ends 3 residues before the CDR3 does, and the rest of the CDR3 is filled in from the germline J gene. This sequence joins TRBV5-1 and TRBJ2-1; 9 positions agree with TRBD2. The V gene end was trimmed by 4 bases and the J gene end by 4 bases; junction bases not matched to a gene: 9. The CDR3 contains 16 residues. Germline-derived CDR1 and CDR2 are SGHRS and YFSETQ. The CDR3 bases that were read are TGCGCCAGCAGCCCGGGTCTAGCGGGGTATTACAATGAG. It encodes CASSPGLAGYYNE. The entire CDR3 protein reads CASSPGLAGYYNEQFF.

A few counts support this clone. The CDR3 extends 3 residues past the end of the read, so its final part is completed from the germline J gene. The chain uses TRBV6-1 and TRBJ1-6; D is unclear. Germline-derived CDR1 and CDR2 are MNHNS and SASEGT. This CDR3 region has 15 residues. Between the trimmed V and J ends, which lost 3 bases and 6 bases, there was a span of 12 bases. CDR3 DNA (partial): TGTGCCAGCAGTGATCTAACAGAACCTAATTCACCC. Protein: CASSDLTEPNSP. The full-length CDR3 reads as CASSDLTEPNSPLHF.

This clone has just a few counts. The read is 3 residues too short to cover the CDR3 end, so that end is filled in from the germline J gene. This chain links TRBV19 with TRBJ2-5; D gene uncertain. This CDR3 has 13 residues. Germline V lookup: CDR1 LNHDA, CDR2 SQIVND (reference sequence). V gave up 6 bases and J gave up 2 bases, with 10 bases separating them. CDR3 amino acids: CASSASEQETQYF. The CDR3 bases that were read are TGTGCCAGTAGCGCCAGCGAGCAAGAGACC.

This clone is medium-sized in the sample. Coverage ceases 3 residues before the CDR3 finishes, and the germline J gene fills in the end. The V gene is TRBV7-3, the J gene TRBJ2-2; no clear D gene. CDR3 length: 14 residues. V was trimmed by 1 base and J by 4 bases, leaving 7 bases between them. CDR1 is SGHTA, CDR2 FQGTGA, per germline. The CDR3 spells CASSLKAFTGELFF. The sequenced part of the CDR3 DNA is TGTGCCAGCAGCTTAAAGGCTTTCACCGGGGAG. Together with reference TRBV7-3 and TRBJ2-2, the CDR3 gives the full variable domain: GAGVSQTPSNKVTEKGKYVELRCDPISGHTALYWYRQSLGQGPEFLIYFQGTGAADDSGLPNDRFFAVRPEGSVSTLKIQRTERGDSAVYLCASSLKAFTGELFFGEGSRLTVL.

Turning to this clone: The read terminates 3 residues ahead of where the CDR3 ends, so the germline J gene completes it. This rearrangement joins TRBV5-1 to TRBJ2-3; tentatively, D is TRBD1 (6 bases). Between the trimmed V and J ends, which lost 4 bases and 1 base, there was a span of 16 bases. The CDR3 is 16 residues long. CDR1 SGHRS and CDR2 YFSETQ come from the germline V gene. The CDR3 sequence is CASSRNRDGGTDTQYF. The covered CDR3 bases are TGCGCCAGCAGCCGAAACAGGGATGGGGGCACAGATACG.

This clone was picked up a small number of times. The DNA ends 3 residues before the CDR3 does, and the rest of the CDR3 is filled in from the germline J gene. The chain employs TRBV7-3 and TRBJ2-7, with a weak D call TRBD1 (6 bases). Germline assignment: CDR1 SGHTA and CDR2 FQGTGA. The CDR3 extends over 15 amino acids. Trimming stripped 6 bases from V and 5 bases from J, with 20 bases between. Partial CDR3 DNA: TGTGCCAGCAGTCTTTATAGGGGGAATGGCAACGAG. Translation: CASSLYRGNGNE. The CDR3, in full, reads CASSLYRGNGNEQYF.

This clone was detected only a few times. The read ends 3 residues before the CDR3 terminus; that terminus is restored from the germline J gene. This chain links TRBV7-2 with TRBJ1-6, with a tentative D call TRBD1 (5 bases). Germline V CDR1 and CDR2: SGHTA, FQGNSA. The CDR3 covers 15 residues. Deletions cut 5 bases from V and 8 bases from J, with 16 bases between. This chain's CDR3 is CASSLGGVGYSPLHF. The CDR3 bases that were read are TGTGCCAGCAGCCTGGGGGGGGTGGGTTATTCACCC.

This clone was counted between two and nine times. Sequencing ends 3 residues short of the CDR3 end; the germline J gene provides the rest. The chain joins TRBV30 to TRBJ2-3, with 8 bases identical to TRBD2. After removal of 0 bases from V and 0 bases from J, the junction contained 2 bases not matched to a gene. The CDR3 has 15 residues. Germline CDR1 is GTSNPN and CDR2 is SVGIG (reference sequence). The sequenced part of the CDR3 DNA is TGTGCCTGGAGTGTGGGGACTAGAAGCACAGATACG. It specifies CAWSVGTRSTDT. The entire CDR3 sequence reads CAWSVGTRSTDTQYF.

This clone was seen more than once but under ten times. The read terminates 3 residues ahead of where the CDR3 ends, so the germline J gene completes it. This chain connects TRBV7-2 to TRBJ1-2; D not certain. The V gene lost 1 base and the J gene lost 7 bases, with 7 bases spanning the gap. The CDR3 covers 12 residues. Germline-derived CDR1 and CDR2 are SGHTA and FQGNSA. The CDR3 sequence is CASSLVRSGYTF. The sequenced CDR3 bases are TGTGCCAGCAGCTTAGTGCGGAGTGGC.

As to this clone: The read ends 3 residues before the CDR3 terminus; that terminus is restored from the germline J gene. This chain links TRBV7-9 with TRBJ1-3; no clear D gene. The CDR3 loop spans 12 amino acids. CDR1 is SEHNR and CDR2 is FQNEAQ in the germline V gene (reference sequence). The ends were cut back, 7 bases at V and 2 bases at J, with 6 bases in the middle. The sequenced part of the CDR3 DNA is TGTGCCAGCAAGGGCCCTGGAAACACC. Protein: CASKGPGNT. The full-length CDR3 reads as CASKGPGNTIYF.

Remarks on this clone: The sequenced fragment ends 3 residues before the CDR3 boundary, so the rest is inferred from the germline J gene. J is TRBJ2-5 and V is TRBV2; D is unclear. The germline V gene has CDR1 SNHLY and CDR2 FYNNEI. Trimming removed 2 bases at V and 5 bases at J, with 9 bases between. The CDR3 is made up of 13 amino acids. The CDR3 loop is CASSETRWETQYF. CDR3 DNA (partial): TGTGCCAGCAGTGAAACCCGGTGGGAGACC.

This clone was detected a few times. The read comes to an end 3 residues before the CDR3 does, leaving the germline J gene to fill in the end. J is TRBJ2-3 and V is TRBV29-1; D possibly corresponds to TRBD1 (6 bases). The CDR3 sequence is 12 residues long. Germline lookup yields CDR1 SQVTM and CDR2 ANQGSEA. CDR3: CSVDQGFETQYF. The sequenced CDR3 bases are TGCAGCGTTGATCAGGGGTTTGAGACG.

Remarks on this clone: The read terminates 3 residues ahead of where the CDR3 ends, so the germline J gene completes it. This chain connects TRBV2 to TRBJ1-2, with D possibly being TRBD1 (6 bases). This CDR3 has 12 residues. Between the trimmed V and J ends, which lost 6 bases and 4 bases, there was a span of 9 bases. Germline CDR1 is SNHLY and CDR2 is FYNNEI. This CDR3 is CASRDRPYGYTF. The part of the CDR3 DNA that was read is TGTGCCAGCAGGGACAGACCCTATGGC.

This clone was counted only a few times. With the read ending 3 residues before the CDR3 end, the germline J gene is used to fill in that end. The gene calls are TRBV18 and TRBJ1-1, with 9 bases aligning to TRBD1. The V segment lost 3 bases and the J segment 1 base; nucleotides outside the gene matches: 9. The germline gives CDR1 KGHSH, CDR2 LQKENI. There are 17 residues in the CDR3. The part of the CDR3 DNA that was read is TGTGCCAGCTCACCCGGGACAGGGATAAACTCGAACACTGAA. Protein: CASSPGTGINSNTE. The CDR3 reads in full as CASSPGTGINSNTEAFF.

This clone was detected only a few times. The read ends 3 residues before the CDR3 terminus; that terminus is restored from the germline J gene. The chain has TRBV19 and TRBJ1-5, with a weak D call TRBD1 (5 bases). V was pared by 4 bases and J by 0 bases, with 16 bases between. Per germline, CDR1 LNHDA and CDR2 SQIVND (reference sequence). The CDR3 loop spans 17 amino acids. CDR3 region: CASSTRGVPYSNQPQHF. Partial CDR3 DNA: TGTGCCAGTAGTACACGAGGGGTTCCATATAGCAATCAGCCC. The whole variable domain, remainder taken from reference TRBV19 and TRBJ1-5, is DGGITQSPKYLFRKEGQNVTLSCEQNLNHDAMYWYRQDPGQGLRLIYYSQIVNDFQKGDIAEGYSVSREKKESFPLTVTSAQKNPTAFYLCASSTRGVPYSNQPQHFGDGTRLSIL.

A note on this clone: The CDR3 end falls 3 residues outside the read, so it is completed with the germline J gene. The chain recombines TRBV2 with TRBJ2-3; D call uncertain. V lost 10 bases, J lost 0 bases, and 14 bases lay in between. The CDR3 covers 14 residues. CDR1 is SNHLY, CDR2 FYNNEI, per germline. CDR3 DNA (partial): TGTGCCACCGGCCAAACGACTAGCACAGATACG. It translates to CATGQTTSTDT. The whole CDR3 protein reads CATGQTTSTDTQYF. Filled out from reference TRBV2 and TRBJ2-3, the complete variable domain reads EPEVTQTPSHQVTQMGQEVILRCVPISNHLYFYWYRQILGQKVEFLVSFYNNEISEKSEIFDDQFSVERPDGSNFTLKIRSTKLEDSAMYFCATGQTTSTDTQYFGPGTRLTVL.

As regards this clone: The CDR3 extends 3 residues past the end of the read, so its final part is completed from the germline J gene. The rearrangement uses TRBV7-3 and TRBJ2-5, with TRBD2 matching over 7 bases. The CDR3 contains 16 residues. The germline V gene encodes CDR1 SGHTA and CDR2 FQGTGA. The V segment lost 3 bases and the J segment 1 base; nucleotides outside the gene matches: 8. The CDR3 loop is CASSFLGGTIQETQYF. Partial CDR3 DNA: TGTGCCAGCAGCTTCCTCGGGGGGACGATCCAAGAGACC.

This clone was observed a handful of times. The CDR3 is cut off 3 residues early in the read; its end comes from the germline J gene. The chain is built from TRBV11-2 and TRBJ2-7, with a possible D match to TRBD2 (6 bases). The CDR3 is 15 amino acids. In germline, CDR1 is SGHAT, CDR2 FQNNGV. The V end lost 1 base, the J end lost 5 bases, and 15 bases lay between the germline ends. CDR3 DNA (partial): TGTGCCAGCAGCTTAGTTCCAGCGGGTCCAAACGAG. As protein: CASSLVPAGPNE. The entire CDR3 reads CASSLVPAGPNEQYF. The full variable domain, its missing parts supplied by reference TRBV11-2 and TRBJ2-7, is EAGVAQSPRYKIIEKRQSVAFWCNPISGHATLYWYQQILGQGPKLLIQFQNNGVVDDSQLPKDRFSAERLKGVDSTLKIQPAKLEDSAVYLCASSLVPAGPNEQYFGPGTRLTVT.

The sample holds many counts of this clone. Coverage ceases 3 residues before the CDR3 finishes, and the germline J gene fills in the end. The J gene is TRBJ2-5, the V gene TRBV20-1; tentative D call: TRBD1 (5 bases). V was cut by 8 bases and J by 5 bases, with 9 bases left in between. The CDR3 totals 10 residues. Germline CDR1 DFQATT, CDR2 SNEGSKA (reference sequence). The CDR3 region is CSLGRETQYF. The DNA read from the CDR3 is TGCAGTTTGGGGCGGGAGACC.

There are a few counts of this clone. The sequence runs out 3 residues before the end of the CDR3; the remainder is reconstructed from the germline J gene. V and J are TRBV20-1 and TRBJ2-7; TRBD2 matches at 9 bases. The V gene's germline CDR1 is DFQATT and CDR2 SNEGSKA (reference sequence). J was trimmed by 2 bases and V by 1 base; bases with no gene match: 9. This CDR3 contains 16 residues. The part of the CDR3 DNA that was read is TGCAGTGCTAGAGTGATCCAAGCGGGGGGCACCTACGAG. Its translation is CSARVIQAGGTYE. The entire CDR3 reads CSARVIQAGGTYEQYF.

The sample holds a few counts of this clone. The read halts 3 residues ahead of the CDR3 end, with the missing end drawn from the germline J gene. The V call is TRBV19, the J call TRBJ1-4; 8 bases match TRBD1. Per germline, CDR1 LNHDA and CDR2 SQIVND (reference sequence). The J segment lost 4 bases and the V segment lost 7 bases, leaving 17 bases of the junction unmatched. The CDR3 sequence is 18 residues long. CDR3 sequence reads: CASTPTRDRRFNNEKLFF. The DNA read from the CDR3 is TGTGCCAGTACGCCAACTCGGGACAGGAGATTTAATAATGAAAAA.

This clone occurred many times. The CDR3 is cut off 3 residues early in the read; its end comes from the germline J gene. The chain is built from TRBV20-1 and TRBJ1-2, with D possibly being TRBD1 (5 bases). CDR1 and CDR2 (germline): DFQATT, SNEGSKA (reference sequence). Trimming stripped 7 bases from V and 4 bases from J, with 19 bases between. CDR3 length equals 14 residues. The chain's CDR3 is CSGGVQGGGYGYTF. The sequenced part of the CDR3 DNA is TGCAGTGGAGGGGTCCAGGGCGGAGGCTATGGC.